This entry is about one T cell receptor beta chain. The CDR3 length is 11 residues. The germline V gene encodes CDR1 SNHLY and CDR2 FYNNEI. The germline V and J ends were trimmed by 2 bases and 8 bases, with 4 bases remaining between them. Data came from immunoSEQ multiplex PCR; TCRdb stores just in-frame clones and leaves some out. Found here are about 190,000 clones, about 89% of them singletons; the top ten hold less than 2%. This entry belongs to a study of control samples from healthy donors and cancer patients. Sample: blood. The receptor comes from a man under 40 in good health. J is TRBJ2-1 and V is TRBV2; D not certain. The CDR3 sequence: CASSELDEQFF. The CDR3 DNA is TGTGCCAGCAGTGAACTGGATGAGCAGTTCTTC.